Presented here are 12 T cell receptor beta chains from one specimen sequenced in a study of cytomegalovirus exposure and HLA in healthy donors. It was with 60 Vbeta and 13 Jbeta primers that the PCR ran. Sequencing was performed with immunoSEQ multiplex PCR; in TCRdb, only in-frame clones are kept and a portion is missing. The sample holds 65,000 or so clones, 60% to 85% seen once. Sequenced material: PBMCs. The receptors come from a woman in her thirties or forties in good health and CMV-seropositive.

This chain connects TRBV11-2 to TRBJ2-1; 8 nucleotides align to TRBD2. From germline, CDR1 is SGHAT and CDR2 FQNNGV. V dropped 5 bases and J dropped 7; count of bases not matched to a gene: 10. The CDR3 is 15 amino acids. CDR3 in amino acids: CASSRAGAMENEQFF. DNA of the CDR3: TGTGCCAGCAGCAGAGCGGGGGCGATGGAGAATGAGCAGTTCTTC.

V usage is TRBV4-1 and J usage is TRBJ2-3, with D hard to call. Trimming pared 4 bases from V and 2 bases from J, leaving 16 bases between. Germline V gene data show CDR1 as MGHRA and CDR2 as YSYEKL. CDR3 size: 16 residues. The CDR3 spells CASSRSPSGNTDTQYF. The CDR3, as DNA: TGCGCCAGCAGCCGAAGCCCATCAGGTAACACAGATACGCAGTATTTT.

This chain joins TRBV7-9 and TRBJ2-7; the D gene is possibly TRBD2 (6 bases). This CDR3 contains 13 residues. V was shortened by 7 bases and J by 5 bases, with 15 bases between the two germline ends. The germline CDR1 and CDR2 sequences are SEHNR and FQNEAQ (reference sequence). For the CDR3, the DNA is TGTGCCAGCACCCCCGGGAGCAGCAACGAGCAGTACTTC. This gives the protein CASTPGSSNEQYF.

V usage is TRBV11-3 and J usage is TRBJ1-2; 9 nucleotides align to TRBD1. Germline assignment: CDR1 SGHNT and CDR2 YENEEA. After removal of 0 bases from V and 5 bases from J, the junction contained 13 bases not matched to a gene. The CDR3 has 18 amino acids. CDR3 sequence (DNA): TGTGCCAGCAGCTTAGATCACTCGCGGGACAGGGAATGGTATGGCTACACCTTC. Protein product: CASSLDHSRDREWYGYTF.

The genes are TRBV9 and TRBJ2-1, with 8 nucleotides matching TRBD2. From germline, CDR1 is SGDLS and CDR2 YYNGEE. V gave up 4 bases and J gave up 7 bases; unmatched junction bases: 7. The CDR3 runs 14 residues. The CDR3 nucleotides are TGTGCCAGCAGCCCGGGACTAGGATCAAATGAGCAGTTCTTC. Translating it yields CASSPGLGSNEQFF.

The rearrangement links TRBV25-1 to TRBJ1-6, with D tentatively TRBD1 (6 bases). V was trimmed by 2 bases and J by 9 bases, leaving 20 bases between them. The CDR3 extends over 17 amino acids. Germline loops: CDR1 MGHDK, CDR2 SYGVNS. The CDR3 sequence is CASSEHQTGHRASPLHF. In DNA form, the CDR3 reads TGTGCCAGCAGTGAACACCAAACGGGACACCGCGCTTCACCCCTCCACTTT.

J is TRBJ2-5 and V is TRBV15, with a tentative D call TRBD1 (5 bases). The CDR3 consists of 13 residues. Deletions cut 8 bases from V and 1 base from J, with 11 bases between. The germline V gene encodes CDR1 LNHNV and CDR2 YYDKDF (reference sequence). The CDR3 region is CATRIQGQETQYF. As DNA, the CDR3 is TGTGCCACCCGGATCCAGGGCCAAGAGACCCAGTACTTC.

This clone was detected once. The chain couples TRBV7-8 to TRBJ1-1, with TRBD1 matching 7 bases. The CDR3 loop spans 15 amino acids. J lost 4 bases, V lost 0 bases, and 5 bases had no gene match. From germline, CDR1 is SGHVS and CDR2 FQNEAQ. CDR3 nucleotides: TGTGCCAGCAGCTTAGCGACAGGGATGGGCACTGAAGCTTTCTTT. As protein: CASSLATGMGTEAFF. Full variable domain (missing parts from reference TRBV7-8 and TRBJ1-1): GAGVSQSPRYKVAKRGQDVALRCDPISGHVSLFWYQQALGQGPEFLTYFQNEAQLDKSGLPSDRFFAERPEGSVSTLKIQRTQQEDSAVYLCASSLATGMGTEAFFGQGTRLTVV.

This chain joins TRBV4-1 and TRBJ1-5; 10 nucleotides agree with TRBD1. CDR1 MGHRA and CDR2 YSYEKL come from the germline V gene. Germline trimming cut 0 bases from V and 2 bases from J; bases unmatched to any gene: 4. The CDR3 spans 17 residues. CDR3 nucleotides: TGCGCCAGCAGCCAAGATGGGACAGGGGACGGCAATCAGCCCCAGCATTTT. Translating it yields CASSQDGTGDGNQPQHF.

This chain uses TRBV11-2 with TRBJ2-7, with D perhaps matching TRBD2 (6 bases). Germline-derived CDR1 and CDR2 are SGHAT and FQNNGV. The CDR3 contains 15 residues. Trimming removed 4 bases at V and 0 bases at J, with 13 bases between. The CDR3 sequence is CASSSTRDSSYEQYF. The CDR3 DNA is TGTGCCAGCAGCTCTACCCGGGACTCCTCCTACGAGCAGTACTTC. Full variable domain (rest looked up from reference TRBV11-2 and TRBJ2-7): EAGVAQSPRYKIIEKRQSVAFWCNPISGHATLYWYQQILGQGPKLLIQFQNNGVVDDSQLPKDRFSAERLKGVDSTLKIQPAKLEDSAVYLCASSSTRDSSYEQYFGPGTRLTVT.

This clone appeared a few times. J is TRBJ1-2 and V is TRBV4-1; TRBD1 matches 10 bases. This CDR3 comprises 14 residues. CDR1 MGHRA and CDR2 YSYEKL come from the germline V gene. The V and J ends lost 1 base and 6 bases, in that order; junction bases with no gene match: 2. This CDR3 is CASSQGTGGHGYTF. DNA for the CDR3: TGCGCCAGCAGCCAAGGGACAGGGGGGCATGGCTACACCTTC.

The CDR3 DNA is TGTGCCAGCAGCCCGAGAGCGGCCTCAAAAGAGACCCAGTACTTC. This codes for CASSPRAASKETQYF. This chain joins TRBV7-7 and TRBJ2-5; a weak D match, TRBD2 (5 bases). This CDR3 comprises 15 residues. V gave up 5 bases and J gave up 3 bases, with 16 bases separating them. Germline lookup yields CDR1 SSHAT and CDR2 FNYEAQ (reference sequence).